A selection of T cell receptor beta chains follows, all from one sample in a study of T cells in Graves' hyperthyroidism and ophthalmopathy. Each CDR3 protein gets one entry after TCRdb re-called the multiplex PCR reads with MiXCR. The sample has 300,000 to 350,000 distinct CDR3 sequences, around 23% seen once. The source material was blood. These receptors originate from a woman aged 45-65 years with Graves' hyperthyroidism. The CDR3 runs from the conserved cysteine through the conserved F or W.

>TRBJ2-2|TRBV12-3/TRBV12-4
CASSPPGPTGELFF
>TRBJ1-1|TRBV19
CASTQDRRNGAEAFF
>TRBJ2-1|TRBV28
CASSLFEAFNEQFF
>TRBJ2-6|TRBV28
CASSLSVTGIISGANVLTF
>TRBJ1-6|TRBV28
CASRDGGEGPLHF
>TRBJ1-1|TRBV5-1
CASSPGQGMNTEAFF
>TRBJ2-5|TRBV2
CASCGFGETQYF
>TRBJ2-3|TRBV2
CASSEATSGRRDTQYF
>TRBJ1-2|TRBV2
CASSALDMVGYTF
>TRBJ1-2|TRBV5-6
CASSLLDREEGYTF
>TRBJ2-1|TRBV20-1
CSAREKLRWGLYNEQFF
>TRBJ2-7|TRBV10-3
CAIGTAGGGPYEQYF
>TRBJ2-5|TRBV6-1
CASSPTVHQETQYF
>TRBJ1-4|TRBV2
CASQGEEKLFF
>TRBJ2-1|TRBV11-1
CASSPGVLAANEQFF
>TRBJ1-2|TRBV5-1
CASSLVGYGYTF
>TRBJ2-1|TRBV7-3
CASSLMGGGHEQFF
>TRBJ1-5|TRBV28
CASSFSGSTGGYQPQHF
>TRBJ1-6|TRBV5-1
CASSTGDSPLHF
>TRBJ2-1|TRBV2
CASTLGLAAYNEQFF
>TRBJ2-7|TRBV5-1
CASSLTSYYEQYF
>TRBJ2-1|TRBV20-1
CSAVTGTYNEQFF
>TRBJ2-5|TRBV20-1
CSAPSESRGSQYF
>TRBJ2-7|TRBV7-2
CASSRTSGGARPYEQYF
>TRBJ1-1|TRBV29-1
CSGGKDRADIAEAFF
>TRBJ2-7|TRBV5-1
CASGRAGGIDEQYF
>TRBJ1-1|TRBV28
CASSQGWQGEAFF